These 11 T cell receptor beta chains share one sample of origin, sequenced in a study of graft-versus-host responses after intestinal transplantation. The study plated roughly 200,000 CFSE-labeled responders with roughly 200,000 irradiated, violet-dye-labeled stimulators. Here immunoSEQ multiplex PCR was the method, and the copy in TCRdb shows in-frame clones only, minus some. The sample records around 9,200 clones, under 35% being singletons. The material sequenced was alloreactive CD8+ T cells from a mixed lymphocyte reaction culture, taken before intestinal transplant. Sample subset: CFSE-low proliferating T cells sorted from roughly six-day pre-transplant mixed lymphocyte reaction (GvH or HvG direction). The receptors were gathered from a human patient who received an intestinal transplant.

The chain has TRBV6-1 and TRBJ1-5; D is unresolved. The V end was cut by 5 bases, the J end by 2 bases, with 7 bases between. Germline assignment: CDR1 MNHNS and CDR2 SASEGT. This CDR3 region has 13 residues. CDR3 nucleotide sequence: TGTGCCAGCAGTCCCAGCGGCAATCAGCCCCAGCATTTT. Translating gives CASSPSGNQPQHF.

This clone was detected only a few times. The V call is TRBV6-6, the J call TRBJ2-7; TRBD1 matches 9 bases. Germline V CDR1 and CDR2: MNHNY, SVGAGI (reference sequence). The CDR3 consists of 14 residues. Trimming removed 6 bases from V and 2 bases from J; junction bases left unmatched: 5. The CDR3 DNA reads TGTGCCAGCAGCCACGGACAGGGGACCTACGAGCAGTACTTC. Translated: CASSHGQGTYEQYF.

The rearrangement joins TRBV12-5 to TRBJ2-2; the D gene is possibly TRBD1 (6 bases). Germline CDR1 is LGHNT and CDR2 is FRNRAP. The germline V and J ends were trimmed by 1 base and 6 bases, with 18 bases remaining between them. The CDR3 is 17 amino acids. CDR3 in amino acids: CASGLGQGLDFSGELFF. The DNA of the CDR3 is TGTGCTAGTGGTTTGGGGCAGGGGCTCGATTTTTCCGGGGAGCTGTTTTTT.

V usage is TRBV21-1 and J usage is TRBJ1-4; TRBD1, the table's D call, lacks a check against the DNA. TRBV21-1 is noted as a pseudogene. This CDR3 has 16 amino acids. This CDR3 reads CASSKGRGSDTQALFF. The DNA of the CDR3 is TGTGCCAGCAGCAAAGGTCGTGGGTCAGATACCCAGGCACTGTTTTTT.

This clone showed up just once. V gene TRBV4-2 combines with J gene TRBJ2-3; 8 bases agree with TRBD2. This CDR3 region has 17 residues. V gave up 0 bases and J gave up 6 bases; unmatched junction bases: 11. Germline V CDR1 and CDR2: LGHNA, YNFKEQ. The CDR3 nucleotides read TGTGCCAGCAGCCAAGAGACTAGCGTACCCCTTGGGGATACGCAGTATTTT. Its protein product is CASSQETSVPLGDTQYF.

This clone came up a few times. The V and J genes are TRBV27 and TRBJ2-1, with no clear D. The V end was cut by 3 bases, the J end by 9 bases, with 9 bases between. This CDR3 region has 12 residues. From germline, CDR1 is MNHEY and CDR2 SMNVEV (reference sequence). CDR3 sequence: CASSFPPGEQFF. CDR3 nucleotides: TGTGCCAGCAGTTTCCCCCCCGGTGAGCAGTTCTTC.

By sample fraction, this clone is medium-sized. The genes are TRBV7-3 and TRBJ2-5, with D maybe TRBD2 (6 bases). V shed 4 bases and J shed 3 bases, with 9 bases lying between them. Germline lookup yields CDR1 SGHTA and CDR2 FQGTGA. This CDR3 spans 13 amino acids. The CDR3 sequence: CASSSGLEETQYF. The CDR3 nucleotides are TGTGCCAGCAGCTCGGGACTCGAAGAGACCCAGTACTTC.

By share, this clone counts as medium-sized. V usage is TRBV6-5 and J usage is TRBJ1-6; D gene uncertain. The CDR3 is 15 residues long. V shed 4 bases and J shed 10 bases, with 17 bases lying between them. The germline gives CDR1 MNHEY, CDR2 SVGAGI. CDR3 sequence reads: CASSLFLFGSSPLHF. DNA of the CDR3: TGTGCCAGCAGTTTATTTTTGTTCGGGAGCTCACCCCTCCACTTT.

This chain links TRBV9 with TRBJ1-6; 7 nucleotides agree with TRBD1. This CDR3 is 15 amino acids long. Germline V gene sequence: CDR1 SGDLS, CDR2 YYNGEE. The V gene end was trimmed by 1 base and the J gene end by 5 bases; junction bases not matched to a gene: 3. The CDR3 coding sequence is TGTGCCAGCAGCGTACTGGGACAGAATAATTCACCCCTCCACTTT. It is translated as CASSVLGQNNSPLHF.

The V gene is TRBV7-8, the J gene TRBJ1-5; D gene uncertain. Germline CDR1 and CDR2: SGHVS and FQNEAQ. This CDR3 has 12 residues. Trimming removed 6 bases at V and 0 bases at J, with 3 bases between. In nucleotides, the CDR3 is TGTGCCAGCAGTTATAGCAATCAGCCCCAGCATTTT. It specifies CASSYSNQPQHF.

By share, this clone counts as medium-sized. V is TRBV29-1 and J is TRBJ2-2; 7 positions match TRBD1. V dropped 6 bases and J dropped 9; count of bases not matched to a gene: 4. From germline, CDR1 is SQVTM and CDR2 ANQGSEA. CDR3 length equals 11 residues. The CDR3 bases are TGCAGCGTCTGGACAGGCCGGGAGCTGTTTTTT. Translation: CSVWTGRELFF.